This T cell receptor (beta chain) came from a study of Graves' ophthalmopathy and Graves' hyperthyroidism. TCR beta CDR3 regions were amplified from RNA transcripts. First-round RT-PCR employed HTBI primers, with a second-round multiplex PCR after it. Using its own MiXCR run on the multiplex PCR reads, TCRdb lists one record per CDR3 protein. The table lists some 750,000 distinct CDR3 sequences, approximately 40% of them singletons. The CDR3 has 15 residues. Trimming at V came to 0 bases and at J to 5 bases, leaving 7 bases not matched to a gene. From germline, CDR1 is SNHLY and CDR2 FYNNEI. The clonotype comes from an adult man with Graves' ophthalmopathy. The rearrangement uses TRBV2 and TRBJ2-7; 7 positions match TRBD1. The sequenced sample was peripheral blood. For the CDR3, the DNA is TGTGCCAGCAGTGAAGCCAAGGGGGCGAAGGACGAGCAGTACTTC. Translation gives CASSEAKGAKDEQYF.